A selection of T cell receptor beta chains follows, all from one sample in a study of long-term antiretroviral therapy in people with HIV. Profiled with immunoSEQ multiplex PCR; TCRdb holds only in-frame clones, not every one. Of 25,000 to 30,000 clones listed, around 83% were seen once; the top ten hold approximately 15%. The sample here was unsorted PBMCs, taken 2.9 years after starting antiretroviral therapy. Receptors originate from a man aged 45-65 years with HIV. Each CDR3 is given with its conserved first and last residue. D genes are given only for firm matches. Where a row states a size, it is once, few, many or the class of an expanded clone; other rows omit it.

v_call: TRBV7-2
clone_size: -
d_call: TRBD1
j_call: TRBJ2-1
cdr3_nt: TGTGCCAGCAGCTTGGGACAGGGGGTTTACAATGAGCAGTTCTTC
cdr3_aa: CASSLGQGVYNEQFF

v_call: TRBV4-1
clone_size: -
d_call: -
j_call: TRBJ2-5
cdr3_nt: TGCGCCAGCAGCCTAAGCGGAGTCCCGGCGACCCAGTACTTC
cdr3_aa: CASSLSGVPATQYF

v_call: TRBV6-6
clone_size: -
d_call: -
j_call: TRBJ2-7
cdr3_nt: TGTGCCACCGCCTGGGGCTACGAGCAGTACTTC
cdr3_aa: CATAWGYEQYF

v_call: TRBV6-5
clone_size: -
d_call: -
j_call: TRBJ2-3
cdr3_nt: TGTGCCAGCAGCCCCAACAGGGTAGATACGCAGTATTTT
cdr3_aa: CASSPNRVDTQYF

v_call: TRBV25-1
clone_size: -
d_call: -
j_call: TRBJ2-7
cdr3_nt: TGTGCCAGCAGTGCCTTTCTGGGAGGCGAGCAGTACTTC
cdr3_aa: CASSAFLGGEQYF

v_call: TRBV18
clone_size: -
d_call: -
j_call: TRBJ2-5
cdr3_nt: TGTGCCAGCTCACCACTGGGTCGGGTTCAAGAGACCCAGTACTTC
cdr3_aa: CASSPLGRVQETQYF

v_call: TRBV5-1
clone_size: -
d_call: -
j_call: TRBJ1-1
cdr3_nt: TGCGCCAGCAGATCGGGGGGGCAGGGGAAGACTGAAGCTTTCTTT
cdr3_aa: CASRSGGQGKTEAFF

v_call: TRBV7-9
clone_size: -
d_call: TRBD1
j_call: TRBJ1-4
cdr3_nt: TGTGCCAGCAGCTTAGGGACAGGGGCAACTAATGAAAAACTGTTTTTT
cdr3_aa: CASSLGTGATNEKLFF

v_call: TRBV9
clone_size: -
d_call: -
j_call: TRBJ2-3
cdr3_nt: TGTGCCAGCAGCTCCGCTGGCACAGATACGCAGTATTTT
cdr3_aa: CASSSAGTDTQYF

v_call: TRBV6-4
clone_size: -
d_call: -
j_call: TRBJ1-1
cdr3_nt: TGTGCCAGCAGTGAGCAACGGTACACTGAAGCTTTCTTT
cdr3_aa: CASSEQRYTEAFF

v_call: TRBV19
clone_size: few
d_call: TRBD1
j_call: TRBJ1-5
cdr3_nt: TGTGCCAGTAGTGGGGACAGGGTTACTATTTCGAGCAATCAGCCCCAGCATTTT
cdr3_aa: CASSGDRVTISSNQPQHF

v_call: TRBV19
clone_size: -
d_call: -
j_call: TRBJ2-5
cdr3_nt: TGTGCCAGTAGAACCGGGACACAAGAGACCCAGTACTTC
cdr3_aa: CASRTGTQETQYF

v_call: TRBV5-4
clone_size: -
d_call: -
j_call: TRBJ1-1
cdr3_nt: TGTGCCAGCAGCTATCTGGGGGGGAACACTGAAGCTTTCTTT
cdr3_aa: CASSYLGGNTEAFF

v_call: TRBV15
clone_size: -
d_call: TRBD1
j_call: TRBJ1-1
cdr3_nt: TGTGCCACCAGCAGAGATCCGGGACAGCTCACTGAAGCTTTCTTT
cdr3_aa: CATSRDPGQLTEAFF

v_call: TRBV15
clone_size: -
d_call: -
j_call: TRBJ1-3
cdr3_nt: TGTGCCACCAGCAGAGGAGGGGCCTACTCTGGAAACACCATATATTTT
cdr3_aa: CATSRGGAYSGNTIYF

v_call: TRBV27
clone_size: large
d_call: -
j_call: TRBJ2-7
cdr3_nt: TGTGCCAGCAGTTTAGGGCTTTCCTACGAGCAGTACTTC
cdr3_aa: CASSLGLSYEQYF

v_call: TRBV11-2
clone_size: -
d_call: -
j_call: TRBJ1-1
cdr3_nt: TGTGCCAGCAGCTTAGATGCGGGGAACACTGAAGCTTTCTTT
cdr3_aa: CASSLDAGNTEAFF

v_call: TRBV20-1
clone_size: few
d_call: -
j_call: TRBJ1-2
cdr3_nt: TGCAGTGCTAGAGACAGCTATGGCTACACCTTC
cdr3_aa: CSARDSYGYTF

v_call: TRBV5-6
clone_size: once
d_call: -
j_call: TRBJ2-2
cdr3_nt: TGTGCCAGCAGCTTGGAGTCTACCTGGGGGAATTCCGGGGAGCTGTTTTTT
cdr3_aa: CASSLESTWGNSGELFF

v_call: TRBV13
clone_size: -
d_call: TRBD1
j_call: TRBJ1-1
cdr3_nt: TGTGCCAGCAGCTTGAGACAGGGCCCGAACACTGAAGCTTTCTTT
cdr3_aa: CASSLRQGPNTEAFF

v_call: TRBV2
clone_size: -
d_call: -
j_call: TRBJ1-2
cdr3_nt: TGTGCCAGCAGTTTAGGTATCCGGGGGGCTAACTATGGCTACACCTTC
cdr3_aa: CASSLGIRGANYGYTF

v_call: TRBV7-8
clone_size: -
d_call: -
j_call: TRBJ1-1
cdr3_nt: TGTGCCAGCAGCTTAGCATTGGGGGCGAACACTGAAGCTTTCTTT
cdr3_aa: CASSLALGANTEAFF

v_call: TRBV2
clone_size: -
d_call: TRBD1
j_call: TRBJ1-1
cdr3_nt: TGTGCCAGCAGTGTGGTAGGGGGCGCGACTGAAGCTTTCTTT
cdr3_aa: CASSVVGGATEAFF

v_call: TRBV11-1
clone_size: -
d_call: -
j_call: TRBJ1-1
cdr3_nt: TGTGCCAGCAGCTTAGACAGGGCTGTGTGGAACACTGAAGCTTTCTTT
cdr3_aa: CASSLDRAVWNTEAFF

v_call: TRBV29-1
clone_size: -
d_call: -
j_call: TRBJ1-1
cdr3_nt: TGCAGCGTCGCCGGGTGGAGGTTGAACACTGAAGCTTTCTTT
cdr3_aa: CSVAGWRLNTEAFF

v_call: TRBV7-2
clone_size: few
d_call: -
j_call: TRBJ1-2
cdr3_nt: TGTGCCAGCAGCTTAGCATTTAACTATGGCTACACCTTC
cdr3_aa: CASSLAFNYGYTF

v_call: TRBV18
clone_size: once
d_call: -
j_call: TRBJ1-2
cdr3_nt: TGTGCCAGCTCACCCGGTCAGAGTACCTATGGCTACACCTTC
cdr3_aa: CASSPGQSTYGYTF